The rows below give T cell receptor beta chains drawn from one sample of a study of blood T cell repertoires in COVID-19. Using immunoSEQ multiplex PCR, the repertoire was profiled, and TCRdb retains in-frame clones only, with some absent. The sample lists 150,000 to 200,000 clones; about nine tenths were seen once. The sequenced material came from peripheral blood. These receptors all stem from a man between 18 and 29 years old who had recovered from COVID-19. Each CDR3 is given with its conserved first and last residue.

J gene,V gene,CDR3 length,CDR3 protein
TRBJ1-5,TRBV4-2,14,CASSQGSGDQPQHF
TRBJ1-1,TRBV30,13,CAWSNSGASEAFF
TRBJ2-7,TRBV27,13,CATSTGLAVEQYF
TRBJ1-3,TRBV7-8,16,CASSSRGSISGNTIYF
TRBJ1-6,TRBV2,13,CASSGQLQSPLHF
TRBJ1-1,TRBV10-3,13,CAITEGQNTEAFF
TRBJ2-2,TRBV11-3,18,CASSFIGTSGSVGGELFF
TRBJ2-5,TRBV6-5,13,CASSDLAYGTQYF
TRBJ2-2,TRBV4-3,15,CASSQDKQVTGELFF
TRBJ1-2,TRBV25-1,11,CASSGGQTYTF
TRBJ2-2,TRBV7-6,15,CASSQGTSDTGELFF
TRBJ2-1,TRBV7-8,17,CASSQIGRTGLKGEQFF
TRBJ1-5,TRBV7-9,17,CASSARADREGHQPQHF
TRBJ2-3,TRBV24-1,15,CATSAAGGMTDTQYF
TRBJ1-5,TRBV4-1,14,CASSQELINQPQHF
TRBJ2-7,TRBV19,14,CASSISSVTYEQYF
TRBJ2-7,TRBV21-1,11,CASSKLYEQYF
TRBJ2-7,TRBV7-2,14,CASSYEGGLGEQYF
TRBJ2-7,TRBV9,17,CASSGGAGTGGSYEQYF
TRBJ2-3,TRBV10-3,16,CAISEVGTGPTDTQYF
TRBJ1-1,TRBV4-3,16,CASSQSSGTGGTEAFF
TRBJ1-6,TRBV5-1,14,CASSLVADNSPLHF
TRBJ1-5,TRBV7-2,15,CASSLGQGLGQPQHF
TRBJ1-1,TRBV7-9,14,CASSRQGMNTEAFF
TRBJ2-7,TRBV6-5,16,CASSYSIAGPTYEQYF
TRBJ2-1,TRBV5-6,15,CASSLLAGGPGEQFF
TRBJ2-2,TRBV19,21,CASSIFTARSGSPPNTGELFF
TRBJ1-5,TRBV6-4,15,CASSLQGGSNQPQHF
TRBJ1-5,TRBV6-6,14,CASKRQTGNQPQHF
TRBJ2-2,TRBV10-3,15,CAISESPGATGELFF
TRBJ1-5,TRBV11-1,13,CASSLTGDQPQHF
TRBJ2-2,TRBV6-5,12,CASSRSTGELFF
TRBJ2-5,TRBV18,16,CASSVYTSGRGETQYF
TRBJ1-1,TRBV27,15,CASKGTGKGDTEAFF